The sequence of this T cell receptor beta chain was determined in a study of blood T cells in healthy people across ages. Study-level results: Possibly confounding the expanded clonotype changes was the fact that donor CMV status was unknown.

In germline, CDR1 is DFQATT, CDR2 SNEGSKA (reference sequence). The ends lost 3 bases at V and 0 bases at J; junction bases unmatched: 12. The CDR3 is made up of 17 amino acids. Staff drew around 10 milliliters of peripheral blood from each donor. Using a J-beta primer mix together with a sample-barcoded 5' primer, a second PCR was run for roughly 6 to 12 cycles. TCRdb recomputed calls from the 5' RACE reads with MiXCR, one row per CDR3 protein. There are over a million distinct CDR3 sequences in the sample; approximately 42% occur only once, and more than 4% lies in the top ten. About this clonotype itself: Antigen specificity is unknown.

The sequencing sample was made of blood. This TCR was sampled from a woman aged 18-29 years in good health. The chain carries TRBV20-1 and TRBJ2-3, with 7 bases identical to TRBD2. DNA of the CDR3: TGCAGTGCTAGGGACCCCTTAAGCGGGGCTAGCACAGATACGCAGTATTTT. Protein product: CSARDPLSGASTDTQYF.